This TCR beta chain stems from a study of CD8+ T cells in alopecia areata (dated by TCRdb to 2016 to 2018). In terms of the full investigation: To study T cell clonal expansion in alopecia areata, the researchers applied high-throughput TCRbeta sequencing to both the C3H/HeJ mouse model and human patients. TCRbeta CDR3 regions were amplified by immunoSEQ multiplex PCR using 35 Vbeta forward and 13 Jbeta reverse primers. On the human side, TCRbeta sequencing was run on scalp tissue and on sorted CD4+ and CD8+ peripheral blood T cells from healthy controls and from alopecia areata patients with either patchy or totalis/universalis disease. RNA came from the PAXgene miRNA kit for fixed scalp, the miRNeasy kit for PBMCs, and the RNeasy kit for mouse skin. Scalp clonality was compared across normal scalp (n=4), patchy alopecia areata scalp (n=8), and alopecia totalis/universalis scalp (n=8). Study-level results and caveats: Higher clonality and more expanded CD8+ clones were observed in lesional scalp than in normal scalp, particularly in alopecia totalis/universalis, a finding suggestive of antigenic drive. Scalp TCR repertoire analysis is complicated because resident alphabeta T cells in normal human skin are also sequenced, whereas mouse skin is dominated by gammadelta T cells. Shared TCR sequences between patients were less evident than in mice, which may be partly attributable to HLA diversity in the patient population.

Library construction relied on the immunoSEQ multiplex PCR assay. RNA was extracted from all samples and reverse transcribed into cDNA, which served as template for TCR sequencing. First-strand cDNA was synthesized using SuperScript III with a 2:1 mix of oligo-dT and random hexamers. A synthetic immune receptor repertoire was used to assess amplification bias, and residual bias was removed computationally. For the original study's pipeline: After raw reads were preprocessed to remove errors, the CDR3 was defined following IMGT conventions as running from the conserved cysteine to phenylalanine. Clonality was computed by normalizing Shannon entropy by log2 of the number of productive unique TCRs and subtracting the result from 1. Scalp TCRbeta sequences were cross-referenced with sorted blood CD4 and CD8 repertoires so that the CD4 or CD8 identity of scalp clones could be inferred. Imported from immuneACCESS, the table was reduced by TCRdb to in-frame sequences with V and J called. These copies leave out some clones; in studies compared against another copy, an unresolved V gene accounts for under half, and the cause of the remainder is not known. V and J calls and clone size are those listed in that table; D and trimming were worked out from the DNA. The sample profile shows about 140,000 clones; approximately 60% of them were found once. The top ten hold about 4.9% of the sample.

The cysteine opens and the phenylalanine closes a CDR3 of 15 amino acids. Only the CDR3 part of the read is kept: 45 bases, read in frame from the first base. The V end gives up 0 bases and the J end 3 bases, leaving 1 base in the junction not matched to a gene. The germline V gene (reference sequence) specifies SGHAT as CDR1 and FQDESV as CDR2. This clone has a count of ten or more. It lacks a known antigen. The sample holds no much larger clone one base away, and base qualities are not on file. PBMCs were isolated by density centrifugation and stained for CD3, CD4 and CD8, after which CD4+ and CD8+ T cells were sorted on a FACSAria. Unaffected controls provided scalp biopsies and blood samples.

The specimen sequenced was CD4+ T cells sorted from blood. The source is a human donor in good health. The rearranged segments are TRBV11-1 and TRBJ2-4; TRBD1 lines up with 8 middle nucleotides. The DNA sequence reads TGTGCCAGCAGCTTAGCCGGGACAGGCAAAAACATTCAGTACTTC. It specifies CASSLAGTGKNIQYF.